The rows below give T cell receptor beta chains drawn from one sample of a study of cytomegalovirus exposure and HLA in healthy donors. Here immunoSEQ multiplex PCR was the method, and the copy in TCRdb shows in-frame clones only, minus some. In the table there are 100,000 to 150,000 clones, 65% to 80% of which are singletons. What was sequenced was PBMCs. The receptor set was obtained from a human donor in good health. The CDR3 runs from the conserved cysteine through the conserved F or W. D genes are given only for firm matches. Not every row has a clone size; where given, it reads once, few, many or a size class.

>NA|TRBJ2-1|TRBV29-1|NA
CSVDNRVRAEQFF
TGCAGCGTTGACAACAGGGTTCGGGCTGAGCAGTTCTTC
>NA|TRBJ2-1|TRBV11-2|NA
CASSRPGGPGNEQFF
TGTGCCAGCAGCCGCCCCGGCGGGCCCGGGAATGAGCAGTTCTTC
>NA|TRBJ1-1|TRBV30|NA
CAWSVRNTEAFF
TGTGCCTGGAGTGTTAGGAACACTGAAGCTTTCTTT
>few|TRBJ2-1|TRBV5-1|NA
CASSLGSLAGRDNEQFF
TGCGCCAGCAGCTTGGGGTCTCTGGCGGGTCGAGACAATGAGCAGTTCTTC
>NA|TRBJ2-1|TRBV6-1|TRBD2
CASSEGLAGPSSYNEQFF
TGTGCCAGCAGTGAAGGACTAGCGGGACCGAGCTCCTACAATGAGCAGTTCTTC
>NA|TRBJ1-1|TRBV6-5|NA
CASSLDSNTEAFF
TGTGCCAGCAGTTTGGACAGCAACACTGAAGCTTTCTTT
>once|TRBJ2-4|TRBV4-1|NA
CASSQDLRTRRDIQYF
TGCGCCAGCAGCCAAGATCTGAGGACCCGGCGGGACATTCAGTACTTC
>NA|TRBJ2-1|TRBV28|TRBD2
CASSSHGTSGIAEQFF
TGTGCCAGCAGTTCACATGGGACTAGCGGGATCGCTGAGCAGTTCTTC
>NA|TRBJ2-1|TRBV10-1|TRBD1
CASSESGQGANEQFF
TGCGCCAGCAGTGAGTCAGGGCAGGGGGCAAATGAGCAGTTCTTC
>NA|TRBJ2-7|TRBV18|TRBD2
CASSPGTSDEQYF
TGTGCCAGCTCACCCGGGACTAGCGACGAGCAGTACTTC
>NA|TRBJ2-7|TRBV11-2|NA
CASSFPEGGIYEQYF
TGTGCCAGCAGCTTCCCTGAGGGGGGGATATACGAGCAGTACTTC
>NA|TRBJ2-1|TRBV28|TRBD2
CASRPTSGSASSYNEQFF
TGTGCCAGCAGGCCTACTAGCGGGAGTGCAAGCTCCTACAATGAGCAGTTCTTC
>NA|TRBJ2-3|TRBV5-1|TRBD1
CASSLFQGARSDTQYF
TGCGCCAGCAGCTTGTTTCAGGGGGCAAGGTCAGATACGCAGTATTTT
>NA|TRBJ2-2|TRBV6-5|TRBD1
CASSPQGAGELFF
TGTGCCAGCAGTCCCCAGGGGGCCGGGGAGCTGTTTTTT
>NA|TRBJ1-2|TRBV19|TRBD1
CASSVGQGAAYGYTF
TGTGCCAGTAGTGTAGGACAGGGGGCTGCCTATGGCTACACCTTC
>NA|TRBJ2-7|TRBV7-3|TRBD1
CASSLGTGDEQYF
TGTGCCAGCAGCCTGGGGACAGGGGACGAGCAGTACTTC
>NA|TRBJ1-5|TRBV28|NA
CASSLSSPGNQPQHF
TGTGCCAGCAGTTTATCATCGCCGGGCAATCAGCCCCAGCATTTT
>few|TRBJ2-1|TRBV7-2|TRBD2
CASSLASAGGGHNEQFF
TGTGCCAGCAGCTTAGCGTCCGCGGGAGGGGGTCACAATGAGCAGTTCTTC
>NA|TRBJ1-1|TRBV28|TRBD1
CASSLSPMTGGNTEAFF
TGTGCCAGCAGTTTATCCCCTATGACAGGGGGTAACACTGAAGCTTTCTTT
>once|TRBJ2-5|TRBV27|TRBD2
CASSLSFAGAFSEQYF
TGTGCCAGCAGTTTGTCTTTTGCGGGAGCGTTCAGTGAGCAGTACTTC
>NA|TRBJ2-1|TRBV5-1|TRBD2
CASRLAGEAYNEQFF
TGCGCCAGCAGACTAGCGGGAGAGGCGTACAATGAGCAGTTCTTC
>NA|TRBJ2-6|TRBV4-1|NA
CASSQVSPSDVLTF
TGCGCCAGCAGCCAAGTCTCCCCGTCCGACGTCCTGACTTTC
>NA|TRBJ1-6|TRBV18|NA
CASSRRDFDNSPLHF
TGTGCCAGCTCCCGCCGGGACTTCGATAATTCACCCCTCCACTTT
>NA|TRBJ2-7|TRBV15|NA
CATSLQQGGSYEQYF
TGTGCCACCAGCCTCCAACAGGGTGGGTCCTACGAGCAGTACTTC
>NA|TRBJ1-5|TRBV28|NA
CASILSPFSNQPQHF
TGTGCCAGCATACTCTCACCCTTTAGCAATCAGCCCCAGCATTTT
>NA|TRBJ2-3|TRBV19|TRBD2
CASSAGTSLSTDTQYF
TGTGCCAGTAGCGCAGGGACTAGTCTAAGCACAGATACGCAGTATTTT
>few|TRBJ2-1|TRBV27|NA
CASSLRPYNEQFF
TGTGCCAGCAGTTTGAGGCCCTACAATGAGCAGTTCTTC
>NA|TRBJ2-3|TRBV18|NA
CASSSDRGGTQYF
TGTGCCAGCTCATCGGACAGAGGGGGAACGCAGTATTTT
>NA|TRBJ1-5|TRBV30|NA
CAGRRNQPQHF
TGTGCGGGGAGGAGAAATCAGCCCCAGCATTTT